Listed below are T cell receptor beta chains from one sample, sequenced in a study of blood T cells in healthy people across ages. TCRdb independently ran MiXCR on the 5' RACE reads; one entry per CDR3 protein. The sample carries around 1,500,000 distinct CDR3 sequences, roughly 30% recorded once. Sequencing was done on a sample of blood. Receptors originate from a woman aged 30 to 39 in good health. Both conserved end residues are part of each CDR3. The order of the fields is J gene, V gene, clone size, D gene, CDR3 DNA, CDR3 protein. D genes are given only for firm matches. Size tells how often a clone was seen (once, few, many) or the class of an expanded clone, and some rows leave it out.

>TRBJ2-3|TRBV7-3|.|TRBD2
TGTGCCAGCAGCCGGAGCGGGGGTTTAGCAGATACGCAGTATTTT
CASSRSGGLADTQYF
>TRBJ2-3|TRBV24-1|few|.
TGTGCCACCAGTGATTCGAGGTTTGATCCATGGGGCACAGATACGCAGTATTTT
CATSDSRFDPWGTDTQYF
>TRBJ2-1|TRBV5-1|few|.
TGCGCCAGCAGCTTGCAGTATCTCAATGAGCAGTTCTTC
CASSLQYLNEQFF
>TRBJ1-2|TRBV29-1|many|.
TGCAGCGTTGAGGGGGCAGTTAACTATGGCTACACCTTC
CSVEGAVNYGYTF
>TRBJ2-1|TRBV20-1|once|.
TGCAGTGCTTTCCAGATGGGGCGGCACAATGAGCAGTTCTTC
CSAFQMGRHNEQFF
>TRBJ2-1|TRBV12-3/TRBV12-4|many|.
TGTGCCAGCAGTTTCGCTGGTAAGCAGTTCTTC
CASSFAGKQFF
>TRBJ2-7|TRBV7-2|.|TRBD2
TGTGCCAGCAGCAACCTAGCGGGAGTTAGACTCTACGAGCAGTACTTC
CASSNLAGVRLYEQYF
>TRBJ2-3|TRBV20-1|many|.
TGCAGTGCTAGAGATCTCGGAGGGCCCGGGAACTCAGATACGCAGTATTTT
CSARDLGGPGNSDTQYF
>TRBJ2-1|TRBV12-3/TRBV12-4|.|.
TGTGCCAGCACCTCCGGACCGGCCCCCTACAATGAGCAGTTCTTC
CASTSGPAPYNEQFF
>TRBJ2-7|TRBV7-9|.|.
TGTGCCAGCAGCTTAAAAGGGGAACTGCCGGGGGAGCAGTACTTC
CASSLKGELPGEQYF
>TRBJ1-2|TRBV6-5|.|.
TGTGCCAGCAGTTATCGGGGGAAGAACTATGGCTACACCTTC
CASSYRGKNYGYTF
>TRBJ2-1|TRBV5-1|few|.
TGCGCCAGCAGCTTTCGGGCGGAGTCCTACAATGAGCAGTTCTTC
CASSFRAESYNEQFF
>TRBJ1-4|TRBV7-2|.|.
TGTGCCAGCAGCTACGGGGGGGCTGTATCTAATGAAAAACTGTTTTTT
CASSYGGAVSNEKLFF
>TRBJ2-7|TRBV5-1|few|.
TGCGCCAGCAGCTTGGACGCAACCTACGAGCAGTACTTC
CASSLDATYEQYF
>TRBJ2-5|TRBV10-2|.|TRBD2
TGCGCCAGCAGAGAGACTAGCGGGAGGCTTGGTGAGCAGTACTTC
CASRETSGRLGEQYF